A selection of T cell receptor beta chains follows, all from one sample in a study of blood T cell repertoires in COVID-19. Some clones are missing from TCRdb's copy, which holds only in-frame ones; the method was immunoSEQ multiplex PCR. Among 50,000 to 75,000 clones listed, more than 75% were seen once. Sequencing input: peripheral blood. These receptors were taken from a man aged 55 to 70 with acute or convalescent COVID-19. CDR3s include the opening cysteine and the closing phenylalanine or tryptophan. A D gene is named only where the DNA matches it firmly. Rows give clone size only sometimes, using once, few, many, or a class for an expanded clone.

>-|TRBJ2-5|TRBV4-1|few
TGCGCCAGCAGCCAAACAGAGGGAGAGACCCAGTACTTC
CASSQTEGETQYF
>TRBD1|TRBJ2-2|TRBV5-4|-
TGTGCCAGCAGCTTGGCGGGACAGGGGGCAAACGGGGAGCTGTTTTTT
CASSLAGQGANGELFF
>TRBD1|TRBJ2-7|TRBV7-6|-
TGTGCCAGCAGCACTAGGCCCGGGACAGGGACCGAGCAGTACTTC
CASSTRPGTGTEQYF
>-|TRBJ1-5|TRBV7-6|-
TGTGCCAGCAGCCTTGGCCAACGGGGGGGACGGGATCAGCCCCAGCATTTT
CASSLGQRGGRDQPQHF
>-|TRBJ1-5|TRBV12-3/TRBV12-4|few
TGTGCCAGCAGCCCCCAGATTCAGCCCCAGCATTTT
CASSPQIQPQHF
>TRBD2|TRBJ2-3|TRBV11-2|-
TGTGCCAGCAGCTTAGGGGGACTATACACAGATACGCAGTATTTT
CASSLGGLYTDTQYF
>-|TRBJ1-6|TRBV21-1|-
TGTGCCAGCAGCAAAGCGCTAGGGGGGGAAGATTCACCCCTCCACTTT
CASSKALGGEDSPLHF
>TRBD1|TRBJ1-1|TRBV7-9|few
TGTGCCAGCAGCGGAGACCGGGACAGGAACACTGAAGCTTTCTTT
CASSGDRDRNTEAFF
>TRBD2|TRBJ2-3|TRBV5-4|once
TGTGCCAGCACCACTAGCGGTCTGGATACGCAGTATTTT
CASTTSGLDTQYF
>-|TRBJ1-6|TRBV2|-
TGTGCCAGCAAGACAGCCCTTAATTCACCCCTCCACTTT
CASKTALNSPLHF